The clone carrying this T cell receptor (beta chain) was detected only a few times. The target antigen is unknown. The CDR3 has 13 amino acids. The V gene's germline CDR1 is SEHNR and CDR2 FQNEAQ (reference sequence). Trimming left V 4 bases short and J 2 bases short, with 9 bases between. TCRdb analysed the RT-PCR reads with MiXCR anew, one entry per CDR3 protein. The sample carries about 780,000 distinct CDR3 sequences, roughly 20% recorded once. This sample is drawn from a study of response to subunit inactivated influenza vaccine. Regarding the study as a whole: The authors proposed limited new T cell recruitment per seasonal influenza vaccination.

The source was PBMCs from blood, collected roughly 5 days after vaccination. This sequence originates from a man aged 50 or older who received an inactivated influenza vaccine. The gene calls are TRBV7-9 and TRBJ2-7, with no clear D. In DNA, the CDR3 is TGTGCCAGCAGCTCGTCAAATGCCTACGAGCAGTACTTC. Translated: CASSSSNAYEQYF.